Shown below are 4 T cell receptor beta chains from a single sample sequenced in a study of blood T cells in healthy people across ages. Together with a sample-barcoded 5' primer, a J-beta primer mix was included in a second PCR lasting roughly 6 to 12 cycles. TCRdb re-analysed the 5' RACE reads in MiXCR, keeping a single row per CDR3 protein. The table shows some 1.6 million distinct CDR3 sequences, with about 32% occurring only once. The sample consisted of blood. These receptors all come from a woman between 25 and 40 years old in good health.

This clonotype has just a few counts. The chain recombines TRBV29-1 with TRBJ2-1, with 7 bases lining up with TRBD2. The CDR3 extends over 16 amino acids. Germline V gene sequence: CDR1 SQVTM, CDR2 ANQGSEA. V was clipped by 4 bases and J by 3 bases; unmatched bases: 12. CDR3 coding DNA: TGCAGCGTTGTGCCCCCCGCGGGAGACGGCTACAATGAGCAGTTCTTC. Translation gives CSVVPPAGDGYNEQFF.

V is TRBV2 and J is TRBJ2-1; no reliable D call. The ends were cut back, 8 bases at V and 0 bases at J, with 14 bases in the middle. CDR3 length equals 15 residues. From germline, CDR1 is SNHLY and CDR2 FYNNEI. The CDR3 DNA follows: TGTGCCAGCGATACAGCTGGAAACTCCTACAATGAGCAGTTCTTC. Translating gives CASDTAGNSYNEQFF.

The table lists this clonotype with a few counts. Here the CDR3 DNA reads TGCAGTGCCCTAACAGGGGCGGACCTCGAGCAGTACTTC. Translated, it gives CSALTGADLEQYF. The J gene is TRBJ2-7, the V gene TRBV20-1, with TRBD1 identical over 7 bases. This CDR3 contains 13 residues. The V gene end was trimmed by 6 bases and the J gene end by 6 bases; junction bases not matched to a gene: 11. Germline V gene sequence: CDR1 DFQATT, CDR2 SNEGSKA (reference sequence).

With regard to this clonotype: A much larger clone lies a single base off, so this may be a read error. V usage is TRBV29-1 and J usage is TRBJ2-6; D possibly uses TRBD1 or TRBD2 (6 bases each). The CDR3 extends over 16 amino acids. The V gene's germline CDR1 is SQVTM and CDR2 ANQGSEA. The CDR3 spells CSTLTGSARGADVLTF. CDR3 coding DNA: TGCAGCACTTTGACGGGTAGTGCGAGGGGGGCCGACGTCCTGACTTTC.